This T cell receptor beta chain was identified in a study of blood T cells in healthy people across ages (dated by TCRdb to about 2015). Context from the whole study: In model experiments, roughly one uniquely barcoded TCR beta cDNA molecule per two T cells was captured by template switching. The study measured age-related changes in TCR beta repertoire diversity using deep sequencing normalized with unique cDNA molecular identifiers. The donors were split into four age groups: young (average roughly 15 years), middle-aged (about 40), aged (62) and long-lived (about 82). To avoid experimental bias, donors of different ages were randomly spread across the sequencing lanes. Two additional independent replicas of 1 million unique cDNA reads from the same blood draw were analyzed for two donors (one aged 18 to 29 and one aged 80 or older). Beyond this particular receptor, the publication reports: Observed TCR beta diversity per million T cells fell roughly linearly with age, and a significant reduction was already apparent by age roughly 40. The CMV infection status of donors was not known, potentially confounding age-related changes in expanded clonotypes. Estimates of total diversity based on one million sequenced T cells were considered lower bounds and underestimates. Compared with the aged group, more naive CD4+ T cells, fewer expanded clones and increased TCR diversity were shown by the long-lived group, suggesting age selection. A strong correlation was found between observed TCR beta diversity and the percentage of naive T cells measured by flow cytometry. Since profiling was done on bulk unsorted PBMCs, naive and antigen-experienced compartments could not be conclusively compared.

Trimming costs V 5 bases and J 2 bases, and their ends lie 8 bases apart. There are 13 amino acids in the CDR3, from cysteine to phenylalanine inclusive. Only the CDR3 part of the read is kept: 39 bases, read in frame from the first base. In the germline V gene, CDR1 corresponds to SNHLY and CDR2 to FYNNEI. The receptor library was made with 5' RACE. The run used an Illumina HiSeq 2500. A second roughly 6 to 12 cycle PCR used a sample-barcoded 5' primer and a J-beta primer mix. A template-switch 5' adaptor carrying 12 random nucleotides introduced a unique molecular identifier onto each TCR beta cDNA molecule. Each sample yielded at least 3 million CDR3-containing paired-end reads. First-strand cDNA was synthesized from all RNA with the Mint cDNA synthesis kit, primed by a TRBC-specific oligonucleotide. All cDNA was treated with uracil-DNA glycosylase and then went through a first 18-cycle PCR with the universal primers M1SS and BC2_uni_R. Per the source publication's procedure: For normalization, 1 million high-quality reads, each with a distinct molecular identifier, were randomly selected from each sample. Reads sharing molecular identifiers were discarded rather than binned into consensus sequences. MiTCR, with a Q25 quality threshold and the strictest error-elimination algorithm, was used for CDR3 identification, clonotype clustering and error correction. A nonparametric unseen species model using Euler transformation provided a lower-bound estimate of total TCR beta diversity. The public sequencing data were trimmed at Q25 with fastp and processed into clonotypes with MiXCR by TCRdb, which kept only in-frame beta chains. Each record represents a unique CDR3 protein, reported with the most common genes and DNA among its rows. The V and J calls were determined by TCRdb, not by the authors. In this sample the table shows around 1.1 million distinct CDR3 sequences, 35% to 40% of which occur a single time. The top ten hold about 12% of the sample.

In regard to this clonotype: The target of this receptor is not known. No per-base quality is available; no much larger clone lies one base away.

The 35 to 40 donors, aged about 6 to 95 years, were systemically healthy Caucasian individuals from Russia. About 10 milliliters of peripheral blood were collected from each donor into EDTA-treated Vacutainer tubes. Ficoll-Paque density-gradient centrifugation was used to isolate PBMCs, with at least 7 million per sample. Trizol reagent was used to extract total RNA from PBMCs, with at least 6 micrograms per sample. Naive CD45RAhigh/CD27high T cell percentages were measured by flow cytometry on a PBMC aliquot from every donor. The chain is made from TRBV2 and TRBJ2-3, with the D segment identity uncertain. The sequencing input was blood. This receptor was identified in a man aged 18 to 30 in good health. The CDR3: CASSIENTDTQYF. The DNA sequence reads TGTGCCAGCAGTATAGAAAACACAGATACGCAGTATTTT.